The rows below give T cell receptor beta chains drawn from one sample of a study of T cells in Graves' hyperthyroidism and ophthalmopathy. TCRdb used MiXCR to reprocess the multiplex PCR reads, holding one entry per CDR3 protein. The sample lists about 340,000 distinct CDR3 sequences, around a fifth occurring once. The specimen sequenced was blood. The receptors were gathered from a woman aged 45-60 years with Graves' hyperthyroidism. Each CDR3 is given with its conserved first and last residue. A D gene is named only where the DNA matches it firmly. Some rows mark clone size as missing; the rest say once, few, many or name a class of expanded clone.

size	V	D	J	CDR3	DNA
many	TRBV4-1	TRBD2	TRBJ2-7	CASSPRTSGGVEQYF	TGCGCCAGCAGCCCGCGGACTAGCGGGGGGGTTGAGCAGTACTTC
few	TRBV6-6	-	TRBJ1-1	CASSYLYPQGTEAFF	TGTGCCAGCAGTTATTTATACCCGCAGGGCACTGAAGCTTTCTTT
many	TRBV7-8	-	TRBJ1-5	CASSGDTRQPQHF	TGTGCCAGCAGCGGGGACACACGACAGCCCCAGCATTTT
many	TRBV28	-	TRBJ1-5	CASSWSGGQPQHF	TGTGCCAGCAGCTGGTCGGGTGGACAGCCCCAGCATTTT
many	TRBV29-1	TRBD1	TRBJ2-2	CSAQGQGVSGELFF	TGCAGCGCCCAAGGACAGGGAGTTTCCGGGGAGCTGTTTTTT
many	TRBV30	-	TRBJ1-1	CAWGDGNGRTEAFF	TGTGCCTGGGGGGACGGAAATGGGCGCACTGAAGCTTTCTTT
-	TRBV28	TRBD2	TRBJ2-7	CASSLLGGRGLEQYF	TGTGCCAGCAGCCTCCTGGGCGGGAGAGGCCTCGAGCAGTACTTC
few	TRBV5-6	TRBD1	TRBJ1-3	CASSLGTVGNTIYF	TGTGCCAGCAGCCTAGGGACAGTTGGAAACACCATATATTTT
-	TRBV12-3/TRBV12-4	-	TRBJ1-4	CASRRGPGGEKLFF	TGTGCCAGCAGACGCGGACCTGGGGGTGAAAAACTGTTTTTT
many	TRBV27	TRBD1	TRBJ1-6	CASTPTGPSSYNSPLHF	TGTGCCAGCACCCCGACAGGGCCGAGCTCCTATAATTCACCCCTCCACTTT
few	TRBV6-1	TRBD1	TRBJ1-3	CASSDTITGTGRNTIYF	TGTGCCAGCAGTGATACGATAACCGGGACAGGGAGAAACACCATATATTTT
many	TRBV6-2/TRBV6-3	TRBD2	TRBJ2-1	CASSTLAGAENEQFF	TGTGCCAGCAGTACCCTAGCGGGGGCCGAAAATGAGCAGTTCTTC
-	TRBV7-7	-	TRBJ2-3	CASSSRVGQRTDTQYF	TGTGCTAGCAGCTCCCGTGTCGGACAGCGCACAGATACGCAGTATTTT
-	TRBV11-2	TRBD1	TRBJ1-2	CANSLALTGNGYTF	TGTGCCAACAGCCTAGCCCTGACAGGGAACGGCTACACCTTC
-	TRBV9	TRBD2	TRBJ2-1	CASSEGGRLAGSYNEQFF	TGTGCCAGCAGCGAGGGGGGGCGACTAGCGGGCTCCTACAATGAGCAGTTCTTC
many	TRBV10-3	-	TRBJ2-3	CAISGIGTRGTDTQYF	TGTGCCATCAGTGGAATCGGAACCCGGGGCACAGATACGCAGTATTTT
many	TRBV30	-	TRBJ1-5	CAWSAVSGLDQPQHF	TGTGCCTGGAGTGCAGTGTCAGGGTTGGATCAGCCCCAGCATTTT
many	TRBV6-1	-	TRBJ2-3	CASSGRAPSNTQYF	TGTGCCAGCAGTGGAAGAGCTCCATCGAATACGCAGTATTTT
-	TRBV5-4	-	TRBJ2-3	CASRREASTDTQYF	TGTGCCAGCAGGAGGGAAGCTAGCACAGATACGCAGTATTTT
few	TRBV5-1	-	TRBJ2-4	CASSPRGGSAKNIQYF	TGCGCCAGCAGCCCCCGAGGGGGATCAGCCAAAAACATTCAGTACTTC
-	TRBV27	-	TRBJ1-2	CASSLSRPRASYGYTF	TGTGCCAGCAGTTTATCAAGGCCGAGGGCTTCCTATGGCTACACCTTC
-	TRBV3-1	TRBD2	TRBJ2-5	CASSLPSGGTSRKYF	TGTGCCAGCAGCCTTCCCTCGGGGGGGACTAGTCGGAAGTACTTC
-	TRBV18	TRBD1	TRBJ2-7	CASSPRTGEHEQYF	TGTGCCAGCTCACCCCGGACAGGGGAACACGAGCAGTACTTC
-	TRBV6-2/TRBV6-3	-	TRBJ2-1	CASSSSLQGSYNEQFF	TGTGCCAGCAGTTCAAGTCTTCAGGGCTCCTACAATGAGCAGTTCTTC
many	TRBV7-9	TRBD2	TRBJ2-3	CASSPGTSGSYTDTQYF	TGTGCCAGCAGCCCGGGGACTAGCGGGAGTTACACAGATACGCAGTATTTT
-	TRBV20-1	-	TRBJ2-1	CSASLKEQFF	TGCAGTGCCTCACTTAAGGAGCAGTTCTTC
many	TRBV2	-	TRBJ1-6	CASSEGNTLGSPLHF	TGTGCCAGCAGTGAGGGCAACACCTTAGGATCACCCCTCCACTTT
-	TRBV27	-	TRBJ2-7	CASSLWGGRPDEQYF	TGTGCCAGCAGTTTATGGGGTGGGAGGCCTGACGAGCAGTACTTC
few	TRBV19	TRBD1	TRBJ1-4	CASSIPRTGPGEKLFF	TGTGCCAGTAGTATACCCCGGACAGGCCCCGGTGAAAAACTGTTTTTT
many	TRBV20-1	-	TRBJ2-1	CSARDFRAPESDEQFF	TGCAGTGCTAGAGATTTCCGGGCTCCGGAGAGTGATGAGCAGTTCTTC
many	TRBV13	-	TRBJ2-7	CASSSQGANYEQYF	TGTGCCAGCAGCTCACAGGGAGCAAACTACGAGCAGTACTTC
many	TRBV11-2	TRBD1	TRBJ1-2	CASSPMRDRGANGYTF	TGTGCCAGCAGCCCTATGCGGGACAGGGGCGCAAATGGCTACACCTTC
-	TRBV28	TRBD2	TRBJ2-5	CAIIAGRGETQYF	TGTGCCATCATAGCGGGAAGGGGGGAGACCCAGTACTTC
many	TRBV20-1	-	TRBJ1-1	CSASNTEAFF	TGCAGTGCTTCGAACACTGAAGCTTTCTTT
few	TRBV20-1	-	TRBJ1-2	CSAKGFGGRTVPSGGYTF	TGCAGTGCCAAGGGCTTTGGGGGGCGTACCGTACCAAGCGGTGGCTACACCTTC
many	TRBV27	TRBD1	TRBJ1-1	CASSHGTERLTNTEAFF	TGTGCCAGCAGTCACGGGACAGAGAGATTGACGAACACTGAAGCTTTCTTT
many	TRBV5-1	-	TRBJ2-5	CASSLAANSWETQYF	TGCGCCAGCAGCTTGGCGGCAAACTCGTGGGAGACCCAGTACTTC
-	TRBV7-9	TRBD1	TRBJ1-2	CASSLRQGARGYGYTF	TGTGCCAGCAGCTTACGACAGGGGGCGCGCGGCTATGGCTACACCTTC
many	TRBV28	-	TRBJ1-6	CASRPSNNSPLHF	TGTGCCAGCAGACCATCCAACAATTCACCCCTCCACTTT
many	TRBV20-1	-	TRBJ2-4	CSARDDKTKNIQYF	TGCAGTGCTAGAGATGATAAAACCAAAAACATTCAGTACTTC
-	TRBV28	-	TRBJ1-4	CASSLLTLRTPNEKLFF	TGTGCCAGCAGTTTACTTACCCTCAGAACTCCTAATGAAAAACTGTTTTTT
many	TRBV18	TRBD2	TRBJ2-7	CASSTSGVSYEQYF	TGTGCCAGCTCAACTAGCGGAGTCTCCTACGAGCAGTACTTC
-	TRBV5-1	TRBD2	TRBJ2-1	CASSFSSGGLGEQFF	TGCGCCAGCAGCTTTTCTAGCGGGGGGCTTGGTGAGCAGTTCTTC
-	TRBV9	-	TRBJ1-5	CASSPDTGSNQPQHF	TGTGCCAGCAGCCCAGACACCGGGAGCAATCAGCCCCAGCATTTT
-	TRBV5-1	TRBD1	TRBJ2-5	CASSLAPGQGSQETQYF	TGCGCCAGCAGCTTGGCCCCGGGACAGGGAAGCCAAGAGACCCAGTACTTC
-	TRBV2	TRBD2	TRBJ2-7	CASSPTSGGGYEQYF	TGTGCCAGCAGCCCCACTAGCGGGGGGGGGTACGAGCAGTACTTC
-	TRBV2	TRBD2	TRBJ2-1	CASRLTSDHPYNEQFF	TGTGCCAGCAGACTGACTAGCGACCACCCCTACAATGAGCAGTTCTTC
many	TRBV9	TRBD1	TRBJ2-2	CASSRTGANTGELFF	TGTGCCAGCAGCAGGACAGGGGCGAACACCGGGGAGCTGTTTTTT
many	TRBV18	-	TRBJ1-1	CASSPNSQNTEAFF	TGTGCCAGCTCACCTAATTCCCAAAACACTGAAGCTTTCTTT
many	TRBV3-1	TRBD1	TRBJ1-2	CASSQFGTGTANYGYTF	TGTGCCAGCAGCCAGTTCGGGACAGGGACAGCTAACTATGGCTACACCTTC
-	TRBV19	TRBD1	TRBJ2-3	CASSIWGQGADTQYF	TGTGCCAGTAGTATTTGGGGGCAGGGGGCAGATACGCAGTATTTT
many	TRBV6-5	-	TRBJ1-1	CASSYGGDTEAFF	TGTGCCAGCAGTTATGGAGGGGACACTGAAGCTTTCTTT
few	TRBV18	-	TRBJ1-1	CASSRRIDGTTEAFF	TGTGCCAGCTCACGAAGAATCGACGGAACCACTGAAGCTTTCTTT
many	TRBV6-4	-	TRBJ2-2	CASSDEGRGDTGELFF	TGTGCCAGCAGTGACGAGGGACGGGGAGACACCGGGGAGCTGTTTTTT
once	TRBV6-2/TRBV6-3	-	TRBJ1-5	CASSYSNGVNSNQPQHF	TGTGCCAGCAGTTACTCGAACGGGGTTAATAGCAATCAGCCCCAGCATTTT